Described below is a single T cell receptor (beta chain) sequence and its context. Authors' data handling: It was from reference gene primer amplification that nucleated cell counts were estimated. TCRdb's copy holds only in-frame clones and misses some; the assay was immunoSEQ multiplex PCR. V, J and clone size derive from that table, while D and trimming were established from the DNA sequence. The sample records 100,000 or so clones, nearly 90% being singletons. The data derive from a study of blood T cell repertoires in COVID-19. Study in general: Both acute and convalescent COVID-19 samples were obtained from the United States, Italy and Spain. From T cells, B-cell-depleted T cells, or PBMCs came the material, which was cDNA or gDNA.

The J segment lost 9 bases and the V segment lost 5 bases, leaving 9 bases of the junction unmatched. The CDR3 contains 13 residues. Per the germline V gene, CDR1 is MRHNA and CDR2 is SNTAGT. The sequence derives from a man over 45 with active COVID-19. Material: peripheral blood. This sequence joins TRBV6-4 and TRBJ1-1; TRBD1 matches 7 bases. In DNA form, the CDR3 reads TGTGCCAGCAGTTCTCTCACAGGGGCTCAAGCTTTCTTT. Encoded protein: CASSSLTGAQAFF.